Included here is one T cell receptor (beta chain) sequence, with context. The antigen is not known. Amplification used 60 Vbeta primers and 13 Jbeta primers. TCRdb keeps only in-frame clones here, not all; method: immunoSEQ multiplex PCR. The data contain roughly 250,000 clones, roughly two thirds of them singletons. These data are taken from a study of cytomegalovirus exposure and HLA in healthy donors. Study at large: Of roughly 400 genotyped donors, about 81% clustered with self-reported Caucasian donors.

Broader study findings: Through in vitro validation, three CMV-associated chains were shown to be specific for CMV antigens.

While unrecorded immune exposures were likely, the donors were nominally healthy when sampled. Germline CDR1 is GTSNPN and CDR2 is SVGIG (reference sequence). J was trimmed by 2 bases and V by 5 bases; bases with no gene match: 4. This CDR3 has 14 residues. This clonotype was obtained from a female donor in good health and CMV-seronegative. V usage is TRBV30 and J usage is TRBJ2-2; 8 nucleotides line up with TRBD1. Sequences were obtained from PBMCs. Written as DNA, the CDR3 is TGTGCCTGGGTCAGGGGGCTTAACACCGGGGAGCTGTTTTTT. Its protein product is CAWVRGLNTGELFF.